The rows below give T cell receptor beta chains drawn from one sample of a study of tumor-infiltrating lymphocytes in primary liver carcinoma. TCRdb processed the multiplex PCR reads anew with MiXCR; each CDR3 protein has one entry. Of around 47,000 distinct CDR3 sequences listed, about three quarters were seen once; the top ten hold about a fifth. Sequencing used liver tumor tissue from sampling region 2. The receptors come from a middle-aged man with primary liver carcinoma and hepatitis B virus infection. Each CDR3 is given with its conserved first and last residue. Each record gives: CDR3 DNA, CDR3 protein, D gene, J gene, V gene, clone size. A D gene is named only where the DNA matches it firmly. Not every row has a clone size; where given, it reads once, few, many or a size class.

CDR3 DNA: TGTACCAGCAGCCCTAGACAGTTCTACGAGCAGTACTTC
CDR3 protein: CTSSPRQFYEQYF
D gene: .
J gene: TRBJ2-7
V gene: TRBV11-2
clone size: .

CDR3 DNA: TGTGCCAGCAGGGGGGACAGGGGCACTGGAAACACCATATATTTT
CDR3 protein: CASRGDRGTGNTIYF
D gene: TRBD1
J gene: TRBJ1-3
V gene: TRBV25-1
clone size: many

CDR3 DNA: TGTGCCAGCACCGTTGGGATCAGGGGTGGAACTGAAGCTTTCTTT
CDR3 protein: CASTVGIRGGTEAFF
D gene: .
J gene: TRBJ1-1
V gene: TRBV7-9
clone size: once

CDR3 DNA: TGTGCCAGCAGTCCCCCTATCTTAAGCTCCTACAATGAGCAGCTTTTC
CDR3 protein: CASSPPILSSYNEQLF
D gene: .
J gene: TRBJ2-1
V gene: TRBV6-2/TRBV6-3
clone size: .

CDR3 DNA: TGTGCCAGCAGCGAGGCCCCACAGAGACTAGCGGTCACAGATACGCAGTATTTT
CDR3 protein: CASSEAPQRLAVTDTQYF
D gene: TRBD2
J gene: TRBJ2-3
V gene: TRBV11-2
clone size: .

CDR3 DNA: TGTGTCTGGATTTCAGGGCCAGGCTACGGCTACACCTTC
CDR3 protein: CVWISGPGYGYTF
D gene: .
J gene: TRBJ1-2
V gene: TRBV30
clone size: .

CDR3 DNA: TGTGCCAGCAGCGGGCAGTCTGAGCAGTTCTTC
CDR3 protein: CASSGQSEQFF
D gene: .
J gene: TRBJ2-1
V gene: TRBV2
clone size: many

CDR3 DNA: TGTGCCAGCAACCCCGGTAGGGGTCCCACGGATACGCAGTATTTT
CDR3 protein: CASNPGRGPTDTQYF
D gene: .
J gene: TRBJ2-3
V gene: TRBV11-3
clone size: .

CDR3 DNA: TGTGCCACCAGCAGGGCTAGCGGGCGTAATTACAATGAGCAGTTCTTC
CDR3 protein: CATSRASGRNYNEQFF
D gene: TRBD2
J gene: TRBJ2-1
V gene: TRBV15
clone size: few

CDR3 DNA: TGTGCCAGCAGCCAAGAAGGCTTGACAGGGGGTCGTATTTCCTCCGGAAACACCACATATTTT
CDR3 protein: CASSQEGLTGGRISSGNTTYF
D gene: TRBD1
J gene: TRBJ1-3
V gene: TRBV4-2
clone size: .

CDR3 DNA: TGCGCCAGCAGCTTTAATCTGAACACTGAAGCTTTCTTT
CDR3 protein: CASSFNLNTEAFF
D gene: .
J gene: TRBJ1-1
V gene: TRBV5-1
clone size: many

CDR3 DNA: TGTGCCAGCAGGGAGCTAGTCGCCTACGAACAGTACTTC
CDR3 protein: CASRELVAYEQYF
D gene: .
J gene: TRBJ2-7
V gene: TRBV28
clone size: .

CDR3 DNA: TGTGCCAGTGGCTTAGCTTCCACCTTTCAGTACAATGAGCAGTTCTTC
CDR3 protein: CASGLASTFQYNEQFF
D gene: .
J gene: TRBJ2-1
V gene: TRBV11-1
clone size: .

CDR3 DNA: TGTGCCAGCAGCCAGGGACAGGAGAGAATGAACACTGAAGATTTCTTT
CDR3 protein: CASSQGQERMNTEDFF
D gene: TRBD1
J gene: TRBJ1-1
V gene: TRBV14
clone size: .

CDR3 DNA: TGTTCCAGCAGTTTAGCGCGGGAGTCCCAGTACTTC
CDR3 protein: CSSSLARESQYF
D gene: TRBD2
J gene: TRBJ2-5
V gene: TRBV12-3/TRBV12-4
clone size: .

CDR3 DNA: TGTGCCAGCAGCTTACAGAAGAACACTGAAGCTTTCTTT
CDR3 protein: CASSLQKNTEAFF
D gene: .
J gene: TRBJ1-1
V gene: TRBV7-3
clone size: many

CDR3 DNA: TGTGCCACCAGCAGAGGTCAGGGGGCGCGAGAGCAGTTCTTC
CDR3 protein: CATSRGQGAREQFF
D gene: TRBD1
J gene: TRBJ2-1
V gene: TRBV15
clone size: .

CDR3 DNA: TGTGCCAGCAGTTACGTCGGCAATGGGCAGCTCTTC
CDR3 protein: CASSYVGNGQLF
D gene: .
J gene: TRBJ2-1
V gene: TRBV6-2/TRBV6-3
clone size: .

CDR3 DNA: TGCAGAGCCATGACAACGGGGACCGGCACTCCCTACGAGCAGTACTTC
CDR3 protein: CRAMTTGTGTPYEQYF
D gene: .
J gene: TRBJ2-7
V gene: TRBV29-1
clone size: .

CDR3 DNA: TGCGCCGTCAGCCAAGATCTTCCCTACGGGACTAGCGGGAGAGCAGATACGCAGTATTTT
CDR3 protein: CAVSQDLPYGTSGRADTQYF
D gene: TRBD2
J gene: TRBJ2-3
V gene: TRBV4-3
clone size: .

CDR3 DNA: TGTGCCAGCATTCAATCGACGGCAGCGGGCGAGGAGACTCAGTACTTC
CDR3 protein: CASIQSTAAGEETQYF
D gene: .
J gene: TRBJ2-5
V gene: TRBV6-2/TRBV6-3
clone size: .

CDR3 DNA: TGCAGGGCTCAGAGCCAGAAGATCACTGAAACTTTCTTT
CDR3 protein: CRAQSQKITETFF
D gene: .
J gene: TRBJ1-1
V gene: TRBV29-1
clone size: .

CDR3 DNA: TGTGCCTGCCCGGACGGTAGCTCTGGGGCCAACGTCCTGACTTTC
CDR3 protein: CACPDGSSGANVLTF
D gene: .
J gene: TRBJ2-6
V gene: TRBV30
clone size: many

CDR3 DNA: TGTGTCAGCAGTGCCCCCGGGACTAGCGGACACGAGCAGTACTTC
CDR3 protein: CVSSAPGTSGHEQYF
D gene: TRBD2
J gene: TRBJ2-7
V gene: TRBV12-3/TRBV12-4
clone size: .